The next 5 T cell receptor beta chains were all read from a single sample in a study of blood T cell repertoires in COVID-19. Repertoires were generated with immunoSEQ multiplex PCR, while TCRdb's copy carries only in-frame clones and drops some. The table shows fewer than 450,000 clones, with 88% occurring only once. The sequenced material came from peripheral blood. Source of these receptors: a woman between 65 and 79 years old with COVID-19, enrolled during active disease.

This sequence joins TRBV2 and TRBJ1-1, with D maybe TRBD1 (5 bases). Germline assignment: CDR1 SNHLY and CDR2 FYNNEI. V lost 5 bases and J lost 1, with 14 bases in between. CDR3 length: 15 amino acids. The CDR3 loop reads CASSLTGAGNTEAFF. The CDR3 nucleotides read TGTGCCAGCAGTTTAACAGGAGCGGGGAACACTGAAGCTTTCTTT.

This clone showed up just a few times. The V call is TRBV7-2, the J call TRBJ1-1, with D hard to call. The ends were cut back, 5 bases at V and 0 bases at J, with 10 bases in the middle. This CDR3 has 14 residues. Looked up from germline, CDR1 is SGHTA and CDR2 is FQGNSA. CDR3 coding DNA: TGTGCCAGCAGCGGTAGAGGGTTGAACACTGAAGCTTTCTTT. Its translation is CASSGRGLNTEAFF.

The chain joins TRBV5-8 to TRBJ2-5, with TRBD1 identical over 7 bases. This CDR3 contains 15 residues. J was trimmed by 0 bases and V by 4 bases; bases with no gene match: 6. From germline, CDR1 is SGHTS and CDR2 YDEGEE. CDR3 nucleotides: TGTGCCAGCAGCGTGGGACAGTTGTACCAAGAGACCCAGTACTTC. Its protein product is CASSVGQLYQETQYF. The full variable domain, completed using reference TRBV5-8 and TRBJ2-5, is EAGVTQSPTHLIKTRGQQATLRCSPISGHTSVYWYQQALGLGLQFLLWYDEGEERNRGNFPPRFSGRQFPNYSSELNVNALELEDSALYLCASSVGQLYQETQYFGPGTRLLVL.

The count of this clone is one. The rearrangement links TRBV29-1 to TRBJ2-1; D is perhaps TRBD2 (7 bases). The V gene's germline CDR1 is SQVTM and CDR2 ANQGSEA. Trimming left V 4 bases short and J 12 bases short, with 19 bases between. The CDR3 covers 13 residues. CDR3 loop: CSVGSGASGGQFF. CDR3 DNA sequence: TGCAGCGTTGGGTCGGGGGCTAGCGGTGGGCAGTTCTTC.

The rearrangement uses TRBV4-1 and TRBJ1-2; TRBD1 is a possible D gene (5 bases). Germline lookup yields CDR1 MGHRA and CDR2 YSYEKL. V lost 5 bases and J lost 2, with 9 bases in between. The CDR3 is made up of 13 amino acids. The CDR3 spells CASSETANYGYTF. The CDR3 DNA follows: TGCGCCAGCAGCGAGACAGCGAACTATGGCTACACCTTC.